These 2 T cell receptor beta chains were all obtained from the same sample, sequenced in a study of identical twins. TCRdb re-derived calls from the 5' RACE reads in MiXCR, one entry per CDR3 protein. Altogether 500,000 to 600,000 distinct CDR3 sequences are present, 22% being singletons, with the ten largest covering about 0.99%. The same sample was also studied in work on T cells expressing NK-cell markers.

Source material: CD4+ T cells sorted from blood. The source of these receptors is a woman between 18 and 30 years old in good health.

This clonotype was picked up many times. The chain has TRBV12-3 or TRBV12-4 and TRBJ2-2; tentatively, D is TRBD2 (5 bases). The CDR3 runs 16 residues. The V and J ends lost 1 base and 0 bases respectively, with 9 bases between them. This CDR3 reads CASSLGGVTNTGELFF. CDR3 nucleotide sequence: TGTGCCAGCAGTTTAGGGGGAGTTACGAACACCGGGGAGCTGTTTTTT.

Here the CDR3 DNA reads TGTGCCACCAGCAGAGGGACAGCTGGCTACACCTTC. Its protein product is CATSRGTAGYTF. The chain has TRBV15 and TRBJ1-2; perhaps TRBD1 as D (6 bases). Germline lookup yields CDR1 LNHNV and CDR2 YYDKDF (reference sequence). This CDR3 contains 12 residues. Trimming took off 1 base at V and 7 bases at J, with 7 bases between the two ends.